The 20 T cell receptor beta chains given below trace back to one sample, sequenced in a study of shared clonotypes between healthy human individuals. Libraries were prepared by immunoSEQ multiplex PCR; TCRdb keeps only in-frame clonotypes and omits some of them. In the table there are some 490,000 clones, 81% of which are singletons. The sequenced material came from PBMCs. The receptors derive from a woman aged 40 to 49 in good health. Some clones in this sample may be carry-over from other donors' samples.

This chain connects TRBV2 to TRBJ2-7; 10 bases align to TRBD2. Per the germline V gene, CDR1 is SNHLY and CDR2 is FYNNEI. V lost 1 base, J lost 2 bases, and 8 bases stayed unmatched. The CDR3 length is 17 residues. CDR3 sequence reads: CASSEEASGRIAYEQYF. The CDR3 DNA reads TGTGCCAGCAGTGAAGAGGCTAGCGGGAGAATTGCCTACGAGCAGTACTTC. The full variable domain, in which reference TRBV2 and TRBJ2-7 provide the parts outside the CDR3, is EPEVTQTPSHQVTQMGQEVILRCVPISNHLYFYWYRQILGQKVEFLVSFYNNEISEKSEIFDDQFSVERPDGSNFTLKIRSTKLEDSAMYFCASSEEASGRIAYEQYFGPGTRLTVT.

The genes are TRBV20-1 and TRBJ2-3; D gene ambiguous. Deletions cut 8 bases from V and 4 bases from J, with 10 bases between. From germline, CDR1 is DFQATT and CDR2 SNEGSKA (reference sequence). The CDR3 has 11 amino acids. The CDR3 spells CSPLLSDTQYF. Written as DNA, the CDR3 is TGCAGTCCCCTCCTATCAGATACGCAGTATTTT.

As concerns this clone: The sample carries other DNA sequences with the same CDR3. The CDR3 is CASSLDRVNEQFF. CDR3 in DNA: TGTGCCAGCAGCTTGGACAGGGTGAATGAGCAGTTCTTC. The chain combines TRBV5-6 with TRBJ2-1; D perhaps matches TRBD1 (6 bases). V was cut by 0 bases and J by 7 bases, with 8 bases left in between. The CDR3 extends over 13 amino acids. From germline, CDR1 is SGHDT and CDR2 YYEEEE.

On this clone itself: One base separates it from a far larger clone, so it is likely a read error. Additional DNA sequences in this sample encode the identical CDR3. This rearrangement joins TRBV11-2 to TRBJ1-1, with D possibly being TRBD1 (5 bases). Germline CDR1 is SGHAT and CDR2 is FQNNGV. This CDR3 has 16 amino acids. CDR3 residues: CASSLELAGLNTEAFF. CDR3 DNA: TGTGCCAGCAGCTTAGAACTTGCAGGGCTGAACACTGAAGCCTTCTTT. Full variable domain (outside the CDR3, taken from reference TRBV11-2 and TRBJ1-1): EAGVAQSPRYKIIEKRQSVAFWCNPISGHATLYWYQQILGQGPKLLIQFQNNGVVDDSQLPKDRFSAERLKGVDSTLKIQPAKLEDSAVYLCASSLELAGLNTEAFFGQGTRLTVV.

As for this clone: A read error is likely here: a far larger clone is one base away. V is TRBV7-9 and J is TRBJ1-2, with D perhaps matching TRBD1 (6 bases). The CDR3 is 12 amino acids. The germline V gene has CDR1 SEHNR and CDR2 FQNEAQ (reference sequence). Trimming took 7 bases from V and 7 from J, leaving 13 bases between them. CDR3 sequence reads: CASNRVTGGYTF. Written as DNA, the CDR3 is TGTGCCAGCAACAGGGTAACGGGTGGCTACACCTTC.

The J gene is TRBJ2-2, the V gene TRBV19; TRBD2 agrees at 7 bases. J was trimmed by 7 bases and V by 2 bases; bases with no gene match: 10. Germline V gene sequence: CDR1 LNHDA, CDR2 SQIVND (reference sequence). The CDR3 is made up of 16 amino acids. The CDR3 nucleotides are TGTGCCAGTAGTATAAGACTAGCCCAACTCGGCGGGGAGCTGTTTTTT. Protein product: CASSIRLAQLGGELFF.

This clone appeared a single time. This chain connects TRBV28 to TRBJ2-5, with a weak D call TRBD2 (6 bases). This CDR3 comprises 14 residues. Trimming stripped 3 bases from V and 5 bases from J, with 13 bases between. Germline V gene data show CDR1 as MDHEN and CDR2 as SYDVKM. The CDR3 here is CASSFPGGSETQYF. CDR3 nucleotides: TGTGCCAGCAGTTTTCCCGGGGGTAGTGAGACCCAGTACTTC. The variable domain in full, completed from reference TRBV28 and TRBJ2-5, reads DVKVTQSSRYLVKRTGEKVFLECVQDMDHENMFWYRQDPGLGLRLIYFSYDVKMKEKGDIPEGYSVSREKKERFSLILESASTNQTSMYLCASSFPGGSETQYFGPGTRLLVL.

The V and J genes are TRBV11-3 and TRBJ1-5; 7 bases map to TRBD1. The germline V gene encodes CDR1 SGHNT and CDR2 YENEEA. The CDR3 length is 15 residues. J lost 5 bases, V lost 4 bases, and 8 bases had no gene match. The CDR3 here is CASSSRIGQDQPQHF. The CDR3 DNA follows: TGTGCCAGCAGCTCGAGAATAGGACAGGATCAGCCCCAGCATTTT.

Concerning this clone itself: This likely came from a read error, as a far larger clone is one base away. The V gene is TRBV9, the J gene TRBJ2-5, with D tentatively TRBD1 or TRBD2 (5 bases each). This CDR3 region has 17 residues. Germline V gene data show CDR1 as SGDLS and CDR2 as YYNGEE. Trimming stripped 0 bases from V and 7 bases from J, with 22 bases between. The CDR3: CASSVDPSWTTSPTQYF. In DNA, the CDR3 is TGTGCCAGCAGCGTAGACCCTAGCTGGACAACTTCCCCGACCCAGTACTTC.

The DNA of the CDR3 is TGTGCCAGCAGCTTACAGGGACAGGGAAAGTCCGAAGCTTTCTTT. Protein product: CASSLQGQGKSEAFF. V and J are TRBV7-3 and TRBJ1-1, with TRBD1 matching 9 bases. The CDR3 sequence is 15 residues long. Germline V gene lookup returns CDR1 SGHTA and CDR2 FQGTGA. J lost 8 bases, V lost 2 bases, and 9 bases had no gene match. Full variable domain (remainder filled in from reference TRBV7-3 and TRBJ1-1): GAGVSQTPSNKVTEKGKYVELRCDPISGHTALYWYRQSLGQGPEFLIYFQGTGAADDSGLPNDRFFAVRPEGSVSTLKIQRTERGDSAVYLCASSLQGQGKSEAFFGQGTRLTVV.

This clone was seen more than once but under ten times. The J gene is TRBJ2-2, the V gene TRBV19, with a tentative D call TRBD2 (6 bases). Germline V CDR1 and CDR2: LNHDA, SQIVND (reference sequence). The CDR3 has 14 amino acids. The V gene lost 5 bases and the J gene lost 3 bases, with 10 bases spanning the gap. CDR3 in amino acids: CASSEGLYTGELFF. The DNA of the CDR3 is TGTGCCAGTAGTGAGGGACTGTACACCGGGGAGCTGTTTTTT.

The rearrangement links TRBV21-1 to TRBJ2-7; the D call of TRBD1 is as the table states it, not checked on the DNA. TRBV21-1 is labeled a pseudogene. The CDR3 is 16 residues long. The CDR3 region is CASSTPEGELGYEQYF. As DNA, the CDR3 is TGTGCCAGCAGCACCCCCGAGGGGGAATTGGGGTACGAGCAGTACTTC.

In the case of this clone: Only one base separates this from a far larger clonotype, so it likely reflects a read error. The CDR3 does not close with the conserved phenylalanine or tryptophan, likely indicating a read error. The V gene is TRBV10-2, the J gene TRBJ2-7, with 9 positions matching TRBD2. Germline V lookup: CDR1 WSHSY, CDR2 SAAADI. The trim removed 6 bases at V and 5 bases at J, leaving 8 bases unmatched. The CDR3 runs 14 residues. DNA for the CDR3: TGCGCCAGCAGACCGGGACTAGCTACCCACGAGCAGTACCTC. It translates to CASRPGLATHEQYL.

This clone was seen more than once but under ten times. This sequence joins TRBV6-1 and TRBJ2-7; a possible D gene is TRBD2 (6 bases). The CDR3 extends over 13 amino acids. V lost 8 bases and J 2 bases, leaving 13 bases between the germline ends. Per the germline V gene, CDR1 is MNHNS and CDR2 is SASEGT. CDR3 in amino acids: CASQTSSPYEQYF. CDR3 sequence (DNA): TGTGCCAGCCAGACTAGTTCCCCCTACGAGCAGTACTTC.

V usage is TRBV5-6 and J usage is TRBJ2-2; D possibly corresponds to TRBD2 (5 bases). CDR1 and CDR2 (germline): SGHDT, YYEEEE. V was cut by 6 bases and J by 4 bases, with 13 bases left in between. The CDR3 runs to 14 residues. The chain's CDR3 is CASKALGSTGELFF. The DNA of the CDR3 is TGTGCCAGCAAAGCACTAGGTAGCACCGGGGAGCTGTTTTTT.

The rearrangement links TRBV27 to TRBJ2-7; D possibly uses TRBD1 or TRBD2 (5 bases each). The CDR3 runs 14 residues. Germline V lookup: CDR1 MNHEY, CDR2 SMNVEV (reference sequence). V was pared by 6 bases and J by 3 bases, with 15 bases between. The CDR3 DNA reads TGTGCCAGCAGCCCTCTCGGGGCGGTCTACGAGCAGTACTTC. The encoded protein is CASSPLGAVYEQYF.

The rearrangement joins TRBV6-5 to TRBJ2-7, with 11 bases lining up with TRBD2. After removal of 2 bases from V and 4 bases from J, the junction contained 4 bases not matched to a gene. CDR1 and CDR2 from the germline V gene are MNHEY and SVGAGI. The CDR3 is made up of 15 amino acids. CDR3 loop: CASSYARLAGYEQYF. The CDR3 region has the DNA TGTGCCAGCAGTTACGCCCGACTAGCGGGATACGAGCAGTACTTC.

The gene calls are TRBV5-8 and TRBJ2-7; 8 bases match TRBD1. Germline CDR1 SGHTS, CDR2 YDEGEE. This CDR3 comprises 16 residues. Trimming removed 4 bases from V and 0 bases from J; junction bases left unmatched: 9. CDR3 DNA sequence: TGTGCCAGCAGCACCCGGACAGGGCCAAGCTCCTACGAGCAGTACTTC. It is translated as CASSTRTGPSSYEQYF.

As to this clone: A far larger clone is only one base removed, so a read error is likely. This chain joins TRBV7-9 and TRBJ1-3; 8 bases match TRBD1. With V trimmed by 1 base and J by 6 bases, 8 bases remained unmatched. This CDR3 has 16 amino acids. The germline CDR1 and CDR2 sequences are SEHNR and FQNEAQ (reference sequence). The CDR3 nucleotides are TGTGCCAGCAGCTTAGATGGCAGGGGGCCTGTAAACACCATATATTTT. Translation: CASSLDGRGPVNTIYF.

On this clone itself: This likely came from a read error, as a far larger clone is one base away. This sample includes further DNA sequences coding for the same CDR3. V and J are TRBV30 and TRBJ2-7; TRBD1 matches 9 bases. The CDR3 runs 13 residues. CDR1 and CDR2 (germline): GTSNPN, SVGIG (reference sequence). V was pared by 3 bases and J by 5 bases, with 5 bases of the junction left unmatched. Here the CDR3 DNA reads TGTGCCTGGAGGGGACAGGGTTTGAACGAGCAGTACTTC. This codes for CAWRGQGLNEQYF.